This is a list of T cell receptor beta chains from one sample in a study of human T cells and chemical hapten exposure. TCRdb re-derived calls from the RACE reads in MiXCR, one entry per CDR3 protein. The sample lists under 200,000 distinct CDR3 sequences, around 30% occurring once. Specimen: whole blood, collected in connection with sensitization to the hapten diphenylcyclopropenone (DPC). The receptors were sampled from a woman in her 30s with alopecia areata. Some clones in this sample may be carry-over from other donors' samples. CDR3s include the opening cysteine and the closing phenylalanine or tryptophan. D genes are given only for firm matches. A row's size may be missing; if present it is once, few, many or a size class.

D: .
V: TRBV29-1
J: TRBJ1-1
size: few
DNA: TGCAGCGTTGAAGACGGGAACACTGAAGCTTTCTTT
CDR3: CSVEDGNTEAFF

D: TRBD2
V: TRBV29-1
J: TRBJ2-1
size: .
DNA: TGCAGCGCCGTGGGACTAGCGGGAGGGGATGAGCAGTTCTTC
CDR3: CSAVGLAGGDEQFF

D: TRBD2
V: TRBV3-1
J: TRBJ2-7
size: .
DNA: TGTGCCAGCAGCCAAGTTGCGGGGGGGCCGCAGTACTTC
CDR3: CASSQVAGGPQYF

D: .
V: TRBV29-1
J: TRBJ2-5
size: .
DNA: TGCAGCGTTGGGGCAGGGGAGACCCAGTACTTC
CDR3: CSVGAGETQYF

D: TRBD1
V: TRBV19
J: TRBJ2-7
size: few
DNA: TGTGCCACCAAACACAGCGGGACAGGGGACGAGCAGTACTTC
CDR3: CATKHSGTGDEQYF

D: TRBD1
V: TRBV4-1
J: TRBJ2-7
size: .
DNA: TGCGCCAGCAGCCAAGACCGAGTTAGGGGGACAGGGGCCTACGAGCAGTACTTC
CDR3: CASSQDRVRGTGAYEQYF

D: .
V: TRBV5-4
J: TRBJ2-7
size: few
DNA: TGTGCCAGCAGCTTGGAGGGGATCAGGTCCTACGAGCAGTACTTC
CDR3: CASSLEGIRSYEQYF

D: TRBD1
V: TRBV28
J: TRBJ2-1
size: few
DNA: TGTGCCAGCAGTCCCCCAGGGACAGCCTACAATGAGCAGTTCTTC
CDR3: CASSPPGTAYNEQFF

D: .
V: TRBV9
J: TRBJ2-4
size: .
DNA: TGTGCCAGCAGCGTAGGTAGGGCGACTGGCATTCAGTACTTC
CDR3: CASSVGRATGIQYF

D: TRBD2
V: TRBV4-3
J: TRBJ2-2
size: .
DNA: TGCGCCAGCAGCCAAGGCCGTCTGGCGGGGGCGAACACCGGGGAGCTGTTTTTT
CDR3: CASSQGRLAGANTGELFF

D: .
V: TRBV5-1
J: TRBJ2-7
size: few
DNA: TGCGCCAGCAGCTTGTCAGGGGAATACGAGCAGTACTTC
CDR3: CASSLSGEYEQYF

D: TRBD1
V: TRBV20-1
J: TRBJ2-5
size: .
DNA: TGCAGTGCTGGACAGGGAAGGGGCAAAGAGACCCAGTACTTC
CDR3: CSAGQGRGKETQYF

D: .
V: TRBV18
J: TRBJ1-2
size: .
DNA: TGTGCCAGCTCAAAGCAGGGCCATGGCTACACCTTC
CDR3: CASSKQGHGYTF

D: .
V: TRBV7-7
J: TRBJ1-2
size: .
DNA: TGTGCCAGCACCGCCCAACACCGGGATGGCTACACCTTC
CDR3: CASTAQHRDGYTF

D: .
V: TRBV15
J: TRBJ2-5
size: few
DNA: TGTGCCACCAGCAGAACCCTGGGAGGGGGCCAAGAGACCCAGTACTTC
CDR3: CATSRTLGGGQETQYF

D: .
V: TRBV11-2
J: TRBJ2-3
size: few
DNA: TGTGCCAGCAGCCGGGGTGGAGGGGATACGCAGTATTTT
CDR3: CASSRGGGDTQYF

D: .
V: TRBV12-3/TRBV12-4
J: TRBJ2-1
size: .
DNA: TGTGCCAGCAGTTTATGGGGGAGTGAGCAGTTCTTC
CDR3: CASSLWGSEQFF

D: .
V: TRBV27
J: TRBJ1-4
size: few
DNA: TGTGCCAGCAGTCGAGACAGACTTAATGAAAAACTGTTTTTT
CDR3: CASSRDRLNEKLFF

D: .
V: TRBV20-1
J: TRBJ1-2
size: few
DNA: TGCAGTGCTATCCCCGAGCGGAACCCAGGCTATGGCTACACCTTC
CDR3: CSAIPERNPGYGYTF

D: .
V: TRBV5-5
J: TRBJ1-6
size: .
DNA: TGTGCCAGCAGCCGTGCCGGGTCGTTAAATTCACCCCTCCACTTT
CDR3: CASSRAGSLNSPLHF

D: .
V: TRBV5-1
J: TRBJ2-1
size: .
DNA: TGCGCCAGCAGCTCAACTTTGGGTGAGCAGTTCTTC
CDR3: CASSSTLGEQFF

D: TRBD1
V: TRBV28
J: TRBJ2-5
size: few
DNA: TGTGCCAGCAGGGACGGGACAGGGAAACAAGAGACCCAGTACTTC
CDR3: CASRDGTGKQETQYF

D: .
V: TRBV29-1
J: TRBJ1-1
size: .
DNA: TGCAGCGGAGGGAATTTGGCTGAAGCTTTCTTT
CDR3: CSGGNLAEAFF

D: .
V: TRBV4-1
J: TRBJ2-7
size: .
DNA: TGCGCCAGCAGCCAAGGAGGCGGGGTCGCCTACGAGCAGTACTTC
CDR3: CASSQGGGVAYEQYF

D: TRBD1
V: TRBV20-1
J: TRBJ2-7
size: .
DNA: TGCAGTGCCGCCAAGACAGGGGGTTTATCCTACGAGCAGTACTTC
CDR3: CSAAKTGGLSYEQYF

D: .
V: TRBV29-1
J: TRBJ1-5
size: few
DNA: TGCAGCGTTGTCCAGGGGTGGAATCAGCCCCAGCATTTT
CDR3: CSVVQGWNQPQHF

D: TRBD2
V: TRBV20-1
J: TRBJ2-3
size: .
DNA: TGCAGTGCTAGAGATCAAGGGCGGGGGGGTAGCACAGATACGCAGTATTTT
CDR3: CSARDQGRGGSTDTQYF

D: TRBD2
V: TRBV6-2/TRBV6-3
J: TRBJ2-7
size: few
DNA: TGTGCCAGCAGTTACGGGGGGACTAGTGCCTACGAGCAGTACTTC
CDR3: CASSYGGTSAYEQYF

D: .
V: TRBV28
J: TRBJ2-7
size: few
DNA: TGTGCCAGCTTAAGCGGGCCCGTTGGGTTCTACGAGCAGTACTTC
CDR3: CASLSGPVGFYEQYF

D: TRBD2
V: TRBV12-3/TRBV12-4
J: TRBJ2-2
size: .
DNA: TGTGCCAGCATCTATGCTAGCGGCCCCCTCCGGATCGGGGAGCTGTTTTTT
CDR3: CASIYASGPLRIGELFF

D: .
V: TRBV5-1
J: TRBJ2-2
size: few
DNA: TGCGCCAGCAGCTCCCTATTGACCGGGGAGCTGTTTTTT
CDR3: CASSSLLTGELFF

D: .
V: TRBV5-5
J: TRBJ2-2
size: .
DNA: TGTGCCAGCAGCTTGGGTCTGGGCGGGGAGCTGTTTTTT
CDR3: CASSLGLGGELFF

D: TRBD1
V: TRBV28
J: TRBJ2-1
size: .
DNA: TGTGCCAGCAGTTCTTATGGACAGGGGGCCGATGAGCAGTTCTTC
CDR3: CASSSYGQGADEQFF

D: TRBD2
V: TRBV20-1
J: TRBJ2-1
size: many
DNA: TGCAGTGCCCTGGGACTAGCGGGGGGTCTTGAGCAGTTCTTC
CDR3: CSALGLAGGLEQFF

D: TRBD2
V: TRBV6-2/TRBV6-3
J: TRBJ2-3
size: once
DNA: TGTGCCAGCAGTCATCTAGCGGGAGTAAATACGCAGTATTTT
CDR3: CASSHLAGVNTQYF

D: TRBD2
V: TRBV18
J: TRBJ2-3
size: once
DNA: TGTGCCAGCTCTCGGACTAGCGGGGGTGCCGGAGATACGCAGTATTTT
CDR3: CASSRTSGGAGDTQYF

D: .
V: TRBV10-3
J: TRBJ2-7
size: .
DNA: TGTGCCATCAGGGGGGAGGTGACCTACGAGCAGTACTTC
CDR3: CAIRGEVTYEQYF

D: .
V: TRBV7-2
J: TRBJ2-2
size: .
DNA: TGTGCCAGCAGCGGGGGACAACCCACCGGGGAGCTGTTTTTT
CDR3: CASSGGQPTGELFF

D: .
V: TRBV28
J: TRBJ2-2
size: few
DNA: TGTGCCAGCAGTCAAAACGGCTTCTCAAACACCGGGGAGCTGTTTTTT
CDR3: CASSQNGFSNTGELFF

D: TRBD2
V: TRBV24-1
J: TRBJ2-2
size: .
DNA: TGTGCCACCAGTGAACCAGCGGGGGTTGACACCGGGGAGCTGTTTTTT
CDR3: CATSEPAGVDTGELFF

D: .
V: TRBV28
J: TRBJ2-7
size: .
DNA: TGTGCCAGCAGTTTATCCGGAGGGGAGCAGTACTTC
CDR3: CASSLSGGEQYF

D: TRBD1
V: TRBV6-2/TRBV6-3
J: TRBJ2-7
size: .
DNA: TGTGCCAGCAGTCACCGGGACAGGGGTCAGGACGAGCAGTACTTC
CDR3: CASSHRDRGQDEQYF

D: TRBD1
V: TRBV29-1
J: TRBJ2-5
size: once
DNA: TGCAGCGTTGCGACAGGGTCCAGGTACCAAGAGACCCAGTACTTC
CDR3: CSVATGSRYQETQYF

D: .
V: TRBV28
J: TRBJ2-6
size: .
DNA: TGTGCCAGCAGGACCCCGCTCGGGGTCTCTGGGGCCAACGTCCTGACTTTC
CDR3: CASRTPLGVSGANVLTF

D: .
V: TRBV7-6
J: TRBJ2-3
size: few
DNA: TGTGCCAGCAGCTTAGCGGGGGGGCCCGGCACAGATACGCAGTATTTT
CDR3: CASSLAGGPGTDTQYF

D: TRBD1
V: TRBV7-9
J: TRBJ1-4
size: .
DNA: TGTGCCAGCAGCCCACAGACAGGGGGTCGTGAAAAACTGTTTTTT
CDR3: CASSPQTGGREKLFF

D: .
V: TRBV29-1
J: TRBJ2-3
size: .
DNA: TGCAGCGTTGAAAGGGCAGGGGACGGCACAGATACGCAGTATTTT
CDR3: CSVERAGDGTDTQYF

D: .
V: TRBV20-1
J: TRBJ2-7
size: .
DNA: TGCAGTGCTACGAGCTCTGGAGAGCAGTACTTC
CDR3: CSATSSGEQYF